The next 19 T cell receptor beta chains were all read from a single sample in a study of blood T cell repertoires in COVID-19. Generated by immunoSEQ multiplex PCR, the TCRdb table keeps only in-frame clones and is missing some. The sample yields approximately 200,000 clones, roughly 80% seen once. What was sequenced was PBMCs or T cells enriched from blood (not recorded which). These TCRs come from a man aged 40-55 years who had recovered from COVID-19.

The chain joins TRBV4-3 to TRBJ2-3; 13 bases are a match to TRBD2. Germline CDR1 is LGHNA and CDR2 is YSLEER. V gave up 9 bases and J gave up 6 bases; unmatched junction bases: 3. CDR3 size: 13 residues. The CDR3 region has the DNA TGCGCCAGTAGACTAGCGGGGGGCGATACGCAGTATTTT. Its protein is CASRLAGGDTQYF.

The genes are TRBV29-1 and TRBJ2-5, with 12 bases matching TRBD2. This CDR3 comprises 16 residues. The germline V gene encodes CDR1 SQVTM and CDR2 ANQGSEA. With 6 bases clipped from V and 5 bases from J, the junction kept 13 bases outside the gene matches. The CDR3 sequence is CSVYPVTSGRAETQYF. The DNA for the CDR3 is TGCAGCGTATACCCCGTGACTAGCGGGAGAGCGGAGACCCAGTACTTC.

The rearrangement uses TRBV7-2 and TRBJ2-1, with 12 nucleotides matching TRBD2. The germline CDR1 and CDR2 sequences are SGHTA and FQGNSA. The CDR3 loop spans 16 amino acids. The V segment lost 4 bases and the J segment 4 bases; nucleotides outside the gene matches: 5. Here the CDR3 reads CASSSPGLAGYNEQFF. For the CDR3, the DNA is TGTGCCAGCAGCTCCCCGGGACTAGCGGGTTACAATGAGCAGTTCTTC.

This chain joins TRBV18 and TRBJ1-1; maybe TRBD1 (6 bases). The CDR3 is 13 amino acids. V was cut by 3 bases and J by 5 bases, with 10 bases left in between. The germline V gene encodes CDR1 KGHSH and CDR2 LQKENI. The CDR3 sequence: CASSPQGQTEAFF. CDR3 bases: TGTGCCAGCTCACCGCAGGGGCAGACTGAAGCTTTCTTT.

A remark on this clone: The sample holds other DNA sequences that translate to the same CDR3. The rearrangement joins TRBV28 to TRBJ2-7, with 10 bases identical to TRBD1. J lost 4 bases, V lost 9 bases, and 6 bases had no gene match. The CDR3 runs to 13 residues. CDR1 and CDR2 from the germline V gene are MDHEN and SYDVKM. CDR3 protein: CASFGQGVYEQYF. In DNA form, the CDR3 reads TGTGCCAGTTTCGGACAGGGGGTATACGAGCAGTACTTC.

The chain uses TRBV19 and TRBJ1-2; TRBD1 matches 8 bases. V lost 5 bases, J lost 4 bases, and 6 bases stayed unmatched. Germline V lookup: CDR1 LNHDA, CDR2 SQIVND (reference sequence). CDR3 length: 14 amino acids. The CDR3 nucleotides are TGTGCCAGTAGTGCTCGGGACAGGTCCTATGGCTACACCTTC. Amino acids: CASSARDRSYGYTF.

This clone turned up a few times. This chain uses TRBV19 with TRBJ1-2; D remains ambiguous. Trimming shortened V by 5 bases and J by 3 bases, and 13 bases separated the two germline ends. The CDR3 is 14 residues long. Germline V gives CDR1 LNHDA, CDR2 SQIVND (reference sequence). The CDR3: CASSPSGLDYGYTF. The CDR3 region has the DNA TGTGCCAGTAGTCCCTCAGGACTGGACTATGGCTACACCTTC.

The chain recombines TRBV30 with TRBJ1-2; 7 nucleotides agree with TRBD1. This CDR3 spans 17 amino acids. Germline CDR1 is GTSNPN and CDR2 is SVGIG (reference sequence). V gave up 0 bases and J gave up 6 bases; unmatched junction bases: 16. CDR3 residues: CAWSVSVRGVFRDGYTF. The DNA for the CDR3 is TGTGCCTGGAGTGTATCGGTCAGGGGGGTATTTCGGGATGGCTACACCTTC.

This clone was detected once. The chain carries TRBV28 and TRBJ1-5; 8 bases agree with TRBD1. CDR3 length: 15 residues. V lost 5 bases, J lost 7 bases, and 10 bases stayed unmatched. Germline assignment: CDR1 MDHEN and CDR2 SYDVKM. This CDR3 reads CASSLPPGGGQPQHF. The CDR3 coding sequence is TGTGCCAGCAGTCTACCTCCAGGGGGCGGGCAGCCCCAGCATTTT.

This chain uses TRBV2 with TRBJ1-6; 9 bases are shared with TRBD1. The CDR3 has 13 amino acids. V lost 10 bases to trimming and J lost 7 bases; unmatched junction nucleotides: 5. CDR1 and CDR2 from the germline V gene are SNHLY and FYNNEI. The CDR3 reads CATRDRENSPLHF. The CDR3 DNA follows: TGTGCCACACGGGACAGGGAAAATTCACCCCTCCACTTT.

The chain uses TRBV11-2 and TRBJ2-1; no firm D call. In germline, CDR1 is SGHAT, CDR2 FQNNGV. Trimming pared 3 bases from V and 16 bases from J, leaving 16 bases between. This CDR3 is 12 amino acids long. The CDR3 reads CASSLRSNKRFF. CDR3 bases: TGTGCCAGCAGCTTGCGGAGCAACAAAAGATTCTTC.

This chain links TRBV7-9 with TRBJ2-2; 9 bases line up with TRBD2. The length of the CDR3 is 15 residues. V lost 5 bases and J lost 4; bases outside the gene matches: 5. Per the germline V gene, CDR1 is SEHNR and CDR2 is FQNEAQ (reference sequence). The CDR3 DNA follows: TGTGCCAGCAGCCCGCGGGGGGGGAGCACCGGGGAGCTGTTTTTT. This translates into CASSPRGGSTGELFF.

CDR3 sequence reads: CAWSVSSTGRQFF. The DNA for the CDR3 is TGTGCCTGGAGTGTTAGCTCGACGGGTCGACAGTTCTTC. The J gene is TRBJ2-1, the V gene TRBV30; D call uncertain. With 0 bases removed from V and 13 bases from J, the gap between germline ends came to 16 bases. CDR3 size: 13 residues. Germline CDR1 is GTSNPN and CDR2 is SVGIG (reference sequence).

The genes are TRBV6-2 or TRBV6-3 and TRBJ1-1; no clear D. Trimming shortened V by 2 bases and J by 4 bases, and 8 bases separated the two germline ends. The CDR3 length is 13 residues. CDR1 is MNHEY, CDR2 SVGEGT, per germline. CDR3 protein: CASSYPEPTEAFF. CDR3 bases: TGTGCCAGCAGTTACCCCGAGCCCACTGAAGCTTTCTTT.

This chain joins TRBV4-2 and TRBJ2-2; maybe TRBD2 (6 bases). CDR1 LGHNA and CDR2 YNFKEQ come from the germline V gene. The V end lost 0 bases, the J end lost 4 bases, and 12 bases lay between the germline ends. The CDR3 spans 16 residues. The CDR3 bases are TGTGCCAGCAGCCAAGAGGAGGGGACGGGCACCGGGGAGCTGTTTTTT. It specifies CASSQEEGTGTGELFF.

The chain carries TRBV24-1 and TRBJ2-7, with D possibly being TRBD1 (6 bases). Germline V CDR1 and CDR2: KGHDR, SFDVKD. CDR3 length equals 16 residues. The germline V and J ends were trimmed by 4 bases and 4 bases, with 19 bases remaining between them. CDR3 nucleotide sequence: TGTGCCACCAGTGACGCAGGGGTGGGGCGCGGGTACGAGCAGTACTTC. As protein: CATSDAGVGRGYEQYF.

The chain employs TRBV27 and TRBJ2-5, with 9 positions matching TRBD1. From germline, CDR1 is MNHEY and CDR2 SMNVEV (reference sequence). CDR3 length: 15 residues. V lost 3 bases and J lost 0; bases outside the gene matches: 2. The CDR3 sequence: CASSFRQGDQETQYF. DNA of the CDR3: TGTGCCAGCAGTTTCCGACAGGGGGACCAAGAGACCCAGTACTTC.

The chain couples TRBV7-2 to TRBJ2-5; 7 positions match TRBD2. Losses at the gene ends were 0 bases for V and 1 base for J; bases not matched to a gene: 5. Germline lookup yields CDR1 SGHTA and CDR2 FQGNSA. The CDR3 runs to 16 residues. CDR3 DNA: TGTGCCAGCAGCTTAGCGGCTAGCGGAGGCCAAGAGACCCAGTACTTC. This codes for CASSLAASGGQETQYF.

The chain employs TRBV5-4 and TRBJ2-3; 10 bases line up with TRBD2. Germline loops: CDR1 SGHNT, CDR2 YYREEE (reference sequence). Trimming cost V 3 bases and J 6 bases; bases outside gene matches: 13. The CDR3 loop spans 17 amino acids. Written as DNA, the CDR3 is TGTGCCAGCAGCTCAGCGGGGGGGGTCGTCAGCATGGATACGCAGTATTTT. Its translation is CASSSAGGVVSMDTQYF.